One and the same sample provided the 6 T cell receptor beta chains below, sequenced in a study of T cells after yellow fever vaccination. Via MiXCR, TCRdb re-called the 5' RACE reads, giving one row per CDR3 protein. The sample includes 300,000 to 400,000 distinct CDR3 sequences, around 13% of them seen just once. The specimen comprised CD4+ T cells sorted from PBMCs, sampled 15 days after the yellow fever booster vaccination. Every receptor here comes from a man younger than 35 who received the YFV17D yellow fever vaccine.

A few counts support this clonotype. The DNA of the CDR3 is TGTGCCAGCAGCTTGGTTAACAGGGGAAATACTGAAGCTTTCTTT. This sequence encodes CASSLVNRGNTEAFF. This sequence joins TRBV5-4 and TRBJ1-1, with 7 bases fitting TRBD1. CDR1 SGHNT and CDR2 YYREEE come from the germline V gene (reference sequence). The CDR3 covers 15 residues. The V segment lost 0 bases and the J segment 5 bases; nucleotides outside the gene matches: 7.

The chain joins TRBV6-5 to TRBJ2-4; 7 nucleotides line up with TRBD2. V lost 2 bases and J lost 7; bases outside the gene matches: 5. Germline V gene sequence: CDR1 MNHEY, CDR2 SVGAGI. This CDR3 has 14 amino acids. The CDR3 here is CASSYPGEGNIQYF. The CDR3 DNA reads TGTGCCAGCAGTTACCCTGGGGAGGGCAACATTCAGTACTTC.

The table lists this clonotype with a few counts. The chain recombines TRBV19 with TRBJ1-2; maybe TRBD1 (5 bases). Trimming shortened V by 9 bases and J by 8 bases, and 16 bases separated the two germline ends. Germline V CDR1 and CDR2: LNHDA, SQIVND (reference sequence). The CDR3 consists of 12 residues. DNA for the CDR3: TGTGCCAGCGGGACGGGGTTCTTCGGCTACACCTTC. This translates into CASGTGFFGYTF.

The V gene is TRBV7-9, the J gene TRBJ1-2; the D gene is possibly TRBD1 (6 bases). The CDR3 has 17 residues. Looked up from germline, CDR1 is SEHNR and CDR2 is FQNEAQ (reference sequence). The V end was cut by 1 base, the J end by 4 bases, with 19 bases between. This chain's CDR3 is CASSLDFWYEGGYGYTF. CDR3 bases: TGTGCCAGCAGCTTAGATTTCTGGTACGAGGGGGGCTATGGCTACACCTTC.

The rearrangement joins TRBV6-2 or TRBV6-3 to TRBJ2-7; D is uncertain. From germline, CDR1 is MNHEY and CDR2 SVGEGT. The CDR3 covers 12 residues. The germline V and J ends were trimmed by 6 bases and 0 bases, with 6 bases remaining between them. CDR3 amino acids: CASRASSYEQYV. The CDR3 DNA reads TGTGCCAGCAGGGCAAGCTCCTACGAGCAGTACGTC.

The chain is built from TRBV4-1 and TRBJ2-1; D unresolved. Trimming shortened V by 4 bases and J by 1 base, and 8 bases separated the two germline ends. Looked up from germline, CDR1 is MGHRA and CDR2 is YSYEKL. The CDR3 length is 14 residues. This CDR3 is CASSPGHSYNEQFF. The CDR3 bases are TGCGCCAGCAGCCCGGGCCATTCCTACAATGAGCAGTTCTTC.